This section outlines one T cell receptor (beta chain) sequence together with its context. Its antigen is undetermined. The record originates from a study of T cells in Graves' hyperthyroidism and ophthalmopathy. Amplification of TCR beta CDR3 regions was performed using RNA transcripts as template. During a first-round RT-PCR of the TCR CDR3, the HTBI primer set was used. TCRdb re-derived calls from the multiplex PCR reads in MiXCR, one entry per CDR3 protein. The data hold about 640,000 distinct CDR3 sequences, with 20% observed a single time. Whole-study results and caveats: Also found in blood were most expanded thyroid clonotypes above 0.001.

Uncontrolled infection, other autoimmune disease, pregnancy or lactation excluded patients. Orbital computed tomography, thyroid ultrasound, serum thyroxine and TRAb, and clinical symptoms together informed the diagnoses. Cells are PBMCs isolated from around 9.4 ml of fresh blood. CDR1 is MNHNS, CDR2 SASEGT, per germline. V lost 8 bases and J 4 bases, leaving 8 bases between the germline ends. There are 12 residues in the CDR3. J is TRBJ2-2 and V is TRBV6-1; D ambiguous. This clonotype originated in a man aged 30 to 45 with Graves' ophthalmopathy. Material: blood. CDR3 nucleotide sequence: TGTGCCAGCTTAAGTGGCACCGGGGAGCTGTTTTTT. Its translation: CASLSGTGELFF.